One sample yielded the 21 T cell receptor beta chains listed below, sequenced in a study of blood T cell repertoires in COVID-19. TCRdb's table, derived via immunoSEQ multiplex PCR, lists solely in-frame clones and lacks some. The repertoire holds 280,000 or so clones, with 85% as singletons. Sequenced: PBMCs or T cells enriched from blood (not recorded which). Receptors were obtained from a woman aged 50 to 60 who had recovered from COVID-19.

The V call is TRBV6-5, the J call TRBJ1-4; tentative D call: TRBD1 (6 bases). Germline V lookup: CDR1 MNHEY, CDR2 SVGAGI. The germline V and J ends were trimmed by 8 bases and 10 bases, with 17 bases remaining between them. CDR3 size: 13 residues. Written as DNA, the CDR3 is TGTGCCAGCGCAGGGGACCCCTTTGGAAAACTGTTTTTT. Translated, it gives CASAGDPFGKLFF.

The V gene is TRBV5-1, the J gene TRBJ2-1; TRBD2 might be the D (5 bases). Trimming shortened V by 4 bases and J by 5 bases, and 16 bases separated the two germline ends. CDR1 and CDR2 from the germline V gene are SGHRS and YFSETQ. This CDR3 comprises 15 residues. The CDR3 loop reads CASSPQRPIDNEQFF. CDR3 sequence (DNA): TGCGCCAGCAGCCCACAGCGGCCAATCGACAATGAGCAGTTCTTC.

CDR3 loop: CASSWEQAGLEAFF. CDR3 sequence (DNA): TGTGCCAGCAGTTGGGAGCAGGCGGGTTTGGAAGCTTTCTTT. The J gene is TRBJ1-1, the V gene TRBV6-5; no clear D gene. Germline V gene lookup returns CDR1 MNHEY and CDR2 SVGAGI. This CDR3 is 14 amino acids long. Trimming stripped 4 bases from V and 8 bases from J, with 17 bases between.

The V call is TRBV7-2, the J call TRBJ2-5, with D tentatively TRBD1 (6 bases). V shed 5 bases and J shed 3 bases, with 19 bases lying between them. The CDR3 is made up of 16 amino acids. The germline gives CDR1 SGHTA, CDR2 FQGNSA. CDR3 sequence (DNA): TGTGCCAGCAGCCCCCAGCCGGGGTCAGGGGAAGAGACCCAGTACTTC. It translates to CASSPQPGSGEETQYF. Full variable domain (rest looked up from reference TRBV7-2 and TRBJ2-5): GAGVSQSPSNKVTEKGKDVELRCDPISGHTALYWYRQSLGQGLEFLIYFQGNSAPDKSGLPSDRFSAERTGGSVSTLTIQRTQQEDSAVYLCASSPQPGSGEETQYFGPGTRLLVL.

There are a few counts of this clone. The gene calls are TRBV28 and TRBJ1-5, with 9 bases matching TRBD1. The germline V gene has CDR1 MDHEN and CDR2 SYDVKM. V dropped 6 bases and J dropped 3; count of bases not matched to a gene: 3. The CDR3 is 14 amino acids. Written as DNA, the CDR3 is TGTGCCAGCAGCCGACAGGGGGTCAATCAGCCCCAGCATTTT. Amino acids: CASSRQGVNQPQHF.

V is TRBV3-1 (or the pseudogene TRBV3-2) and J is TRBJ2-1; D call uncertain. Germline CDR1 and CDR2: LGHDT and YNNKEL (reference sequence). Between the trimmed V and J ends, which lost 1 base and 10 bases, there was a span of 20 bases. This CDR3 comprises 16 residues. CDR3 bases: TGTGCCAGCAGCCAAGCCCGACTGCAAATAACCGGGGAGCAGTTCTTC. Translation gives CASSQARLQITGEQFF.

The chain combines TRBV21-1 with TRBJ1-2; the table's D call TRBD1 went unverified against the DNA. TRBV21-1 is classified as a pseudogene. The CDR3 is 16 amino acids. The CDR3 region is CASSLAVGQLNYGYTF. CDR3 coding DNA: TGTGCCAGCAGTCTCGCCGTGGGACAGCTTAACTATGGCTACACCTTC.

A single count supports this clone. V and J are TRBV28 and TRBJ2-7, with 8 bases lining up with TRBD2. J gave up 2 bases and V 9 bases, and 12 bases lay outside the gene matches. Looked up from germline, CDR1 is MDHEN and CDR2 is SYDVKM. CDR3 size: 15 residues. The CDR3 DNA is TGTGCCAGTCTCCAGGGCATTAGCGGGGCCTACGAGCAGTACTTC. Protein: CASLQGISGAYEQYF.

This chain connects TRBV19 to TRBJ1-5, with D possibly being TRBD1 (6 bases). V lost 6 bases and J lost 3, with 9 bases in between. This CDR3 contains 13 residues. Germline lookup yields CDR1 LNHDA and CDR2 SQIVND (reference sequence). The CDR3 region has the DNA TGTGCCAGTAGGGACAGTAACAATCAGCCCCAGCATTTT. As protein: CASRDSNNQPQHF. The entire variable domain, with the rest obtained from reference TRBV19 and TRBJ1-5, is as follows: DGGITQSPKYLFRKEGQNVTLSCEQNLNHDAMYWYRQDPGQGLRLIYYSQIVNDFQKGDIAEGYSVSREKKESFPLTVTSAQKNPTAFYLCASRDSNNQPQHFGDGTRLSIL.

The V gene is TRBV20-1, the J gene TRBJ2-7; no clear D gene. CDR1 is DFQATT, CDR2 SNEGSKA, per germline (reference sequence). The CDR3 is made up of 11 amino acids. V lost 1 base to trimming and J lost 3 bases, with 4 bases between them. The CDR3 reads CSARVHYEQYF. CDR3 sequence (DNA): TGCAGTGCTAGAGTACACTACGAGCAGTACTTC.

The rearrangement links TRBV10-3 to TRBJ2-1; D may be TRBD1 (6 bases). The CDR3 has 14 amino acids. Germline values: CDR1 ENHRY, CDR2 SYGVKD. V was clipped by 6 bases and J by 8 bases, with 17 bases between them. This chain's CDR3 is CAIRMDRLVHEQFF. CDR3 coding DNA: TGTGCCATCAGAATGGACAGACTCGTCCATGAGCAGTTCTTC.

This clone has only a few counts. This rearrangement joins TRBV5-1 to TRBJ1-2; 8 bases agree with TRBD1. This CDR3 comprises 15 residues. V lost 0 bases to trimming and J lost 5 bases; unmatched junction nucleotides: 6. CDR1 is SGHRS and CDR2 is YFSETQ in the germline V gene. In nucleotides, the CDR3 is TGCGCCAGCAGCTTGGTTCAGGGGGCTTCGTATGGCTACACCTTC. Protein product: CASSLVQGASYGYTF. Filled out from reference TRBV5-1 and TRBJ1-2, the complete variable domain reads KAGVTQTPRYLIKTRGQQVTLSCSPISGHRSVSWYQQTPGQGLQFLFEYFSETQRNKGNFPGRFSGRQFSNSRSEMNVSTLELGDSALYLCASSLVQGASYGYTFGSGTRLTVV.

The CDR3 protein is CASREGVRRTGNTGELFF. CDR3 nucleotide sequence: TGTGCCAGCAGAGAAGGAGTGAGGCGGACAGGGAACACCGGGGAGCTGTTTTTT. V and J are TRBV27 and TRBJ2-2; 7 positions agree with TRBD1. J lost 1 base, V lost 6 bases, and 14 bases had no gene match. CDR3 size: 18 residues. Germline V gives CDR1 MNHEY, CDR2 SMNVEV (reference sequence).

The chain links TRBV6-2 or TRBV6-3 to TRBJ2-3; 9 bases fit TRBD1. The CDR3 spans 16 residues. V shed 2 bases and J 5 bases; nucleotides not matched to a gene: 8. CDR1 is MNHEY, CDR2 SVGEGT, per germline. CDR3 amino acids: CASSYGAGTGRDTQYF. The CDR3 DNA sequence: TGTGCCAGCAGTTACGGGGCCGGGACAGGGAGAGATACGCAGTATTTT.

The CDR3 loop reads CASSIGQGQITGPITTGNTEAFF. CDR3 nucleotide sequence: TGTGCCAGTAGTATAGGCCAAGGCCAAATAACCGGACCGATTACGACAGGGAACACTGAAGCTTTCTTT. This chain joins TRBV19 and TRBJ1-1, with D possibly TRBD1 on 6 matching bases. Trimming stripped 1 base from V and 1 base from J, with 34 bases between. The length of the CDR3 is 23 residues. Germline V gives CDR1 LNHDA, CDR2 SQIVND (reference sequence).

The chain has TRBV19 and TRBJ1-2, with D possibly being TRBD1 (5 bases). This CDR3 has 12 amino acids. CDR1 is LNHDA, CDR2 SQIVND, per germline (reference sequence). Deletions cut 9 bases from V and 3 bases from J, with 11 bases between. Here the CDR3 DNA reads TGTGCCAGCAAAGACAGAGACTATGGCTACACCTTC. Translation: CASKDRDYGYTF.

The rearrangement links TRBV10-3 to TRBJ2-5; 9 bases match TRBD2. V shed 3 bases and J 2 bases; nucleotides not matched to a gene: 4. This CDR3 region has 15 residues. Germline values: CDR1 ENHRY, CDR2 SYGVKD. CDR3 in DNA: TGTGCCATCAGTGAACTAGCGGGTGTACAAGAGACCCAGTACTTC. It codes for CAISELAGVQETQYF.

CDR3 sequence (DNA): TGTGCCTGGAGTGTACTACAGGGGGAATTCTACGAGCAGTACTTC. Protein product: CAWSVLQGEFYEQYF. The chain is built from TRBV30 and TRBJ2-7; TRBD1 matches 8 bases. This CDR3 has 15 amino acids. Germline V CDR1 and CDR2: GTSNPN, SVGIG (reference sequence). The ends lost 0 bases at V and 3 bases at J; junction bases unmatched: 7.

The chain recombines TRBV30 with TRBJ1-1; D ambiguous. CDR1 and CDR2 (germline): GTSNPN, SVGIG (reference sequence). This CDR3 comprises 11 residues. The V gene lost 2 bases and the J gene lost 10 bases, with 11 bases spanning the gap. DNA of the CDR3: TGTGCCTGGAGTATCCCCCGGAGAGCTTTCTTT. The encoded protein is CAWSIPRRAFF.

The chain couples TRBV6-5 to TRBJ1-1; maybe TRBD1 (6 bases). Germline CDR1 and CDR2: MNHEY and SVGAGI. The ends were cut back, 5 bases at V and 4 bases at J, with 11 bases in the middle. This CDR3 has 13 amino acids. DNA for the CDR3: TGTGCCAGCAGTCATACAGGGACCACTGAAGCTTTCTTT. This sequence encodes CASSHTGTTEAFF.

This chain links TRBV7-9 with TRBJ1-3, with 8 positions matching TRBD1. The CDR3 totals 17 residues. Germline CDR1 reads SEHNR; CDR2 reads FQNEAQ (reference sequence). The J segment lost 4 bases and the V segment lost 5 bases, leaving 13 bases of the junction unmatched. The CDR3 coding sequence is TGTGCCAGCAGCACGATCAACAGGGGGAACTTGGGAAACACCATATATTTT. This translates into CASSTINRGNLGNTIYF.